This TCR beta chain derives from a study of control samples from healthy donors and cancer patients. Libraries were prepared by immunoSEQ multiplex PCR; TCRdb keeps only in-frame clonotypes and omits some of them. Altogether about 48,000 clones are present, over 90% being singletons, with the ten largest covering less than 25%. After removal of 4 bases from V and 3 bases from J, the junction contained 13 bases not matched to a gene. Per germline, CDR1 SGHDT and CDR2 YYEEEE. The CDR3 has 17 residues. Source material: PBMCs. This TCR was sampled from a woman aged 50 to 65 with head and neck cancer. The chain links TRBV5-6 to TRBJ1-1, with 9 bases that match TRBD1. This chain's CDR3 is CASSLGWDRVSDTEAFF. CDR3 coding DNA: TGTGCCAGCAGCCTCGGGTGGGACAGGGTGTCGGACACTGAAGCTTTCTTT. The complete variable domain, with remaining parts taken from reference TRBV5-6 and TRBJ1-1, reads DAGVTQSPTHLIKTRGQQVTLRCSPKSGHDTVSWYQQALGQGPQFIFQYYEEEERQRGNFPDRFSGHQFPNYSSELNVNALLLGDSALYLCASSLGWDRVSDTEAFFGQGTRLTVV.